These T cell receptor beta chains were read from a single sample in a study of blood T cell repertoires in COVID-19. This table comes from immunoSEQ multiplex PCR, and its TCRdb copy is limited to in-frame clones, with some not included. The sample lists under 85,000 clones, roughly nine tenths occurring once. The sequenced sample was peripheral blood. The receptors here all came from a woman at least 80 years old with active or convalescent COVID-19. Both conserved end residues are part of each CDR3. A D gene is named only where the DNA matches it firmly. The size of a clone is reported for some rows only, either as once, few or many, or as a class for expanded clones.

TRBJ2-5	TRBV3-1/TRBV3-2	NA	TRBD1	CASSRGTGGFETQYF	TGTGCCAGCAGCCGAGGAACAGGGGGCTTTGAGACCCAGTACTTC
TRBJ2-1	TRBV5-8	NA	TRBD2	CASSLGTRGINEQFF	TGTGCCAGCAGCTTGGGGACTAGGGGCATCAATGAGCAGTTCTTC
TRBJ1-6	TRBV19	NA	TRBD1	CASSKGARGSNSPLHF	TGTGCCAGTAGTAAAGGAGCCAGGGGGTCGAATTCACCCCTCCACTTT
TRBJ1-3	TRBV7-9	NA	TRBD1	CASSWSGGAGVSGNTIYF	TGTGCCAGCAGCTGGTCAGGGGGCGCGGGAGTCTCTGGAAACACCATATATTTT
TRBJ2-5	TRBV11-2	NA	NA	CASSLRRGEAWETQYF	TGTGCCAGCAGCTTGAGGAGGGGCGAGGCCTGGGAGACCCAGTACTTC
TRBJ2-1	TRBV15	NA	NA	CATSIQGSSGGRGPFYNEQFF	TGTGCCACCAGCATCCAGGGGTCTAGCGGAGGGCGAGGGCCCTTCTACAATGAGCAGTTCTTC
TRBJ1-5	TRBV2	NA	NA	CASSRTGSYQEPQHF	TGTGCCAGCAGTCGTACAGGATCCTATCAGGAGCCCCAGCATTTT
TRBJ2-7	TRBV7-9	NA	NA	CASSFLYVGGRPYEQYF	TGTGCCAGCAGCTTTCTGTATGTGGGGGGGCGCCCCTACGAGCAGTACTTC
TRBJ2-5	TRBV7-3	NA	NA	CASSSDRQETQYF	TGTGCCAGCAGTTCCGACAGACAAGAGACCCAGTACTTC
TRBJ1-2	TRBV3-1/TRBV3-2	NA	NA	CASSQTTAGGYTF	TGTGCCAGCAGCCAAACGACTGCGGGTGGCTACACCTTC
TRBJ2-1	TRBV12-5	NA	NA	CASGPPGSDEQFF	TGTGCTAGTGGCCCCCCAGGTAGCGACGAGCAGTTCTTC
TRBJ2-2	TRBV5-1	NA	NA	CASSLRQATGELFF	TGCGCCAGCAGCTTGAGGCAGGCCACCGGGGAGCTGTTTTTT
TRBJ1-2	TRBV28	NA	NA	CASSLAAIQGYGYTF	TGTGCCAGCAGTTTAGCGGCTATCCAGGGCTATGGCTACACCTTC
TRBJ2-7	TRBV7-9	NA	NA	CASSAPEGGINSYEQYF	TGTGCCAGCAGCGCCCCGGAGGGGGGGATTAACTCCTACGAGCAGTACTTC
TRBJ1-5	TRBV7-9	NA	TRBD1	CASSRGDRVVNQPQHF	TGTGCCAGCAGCCGAGGGGACAGGGTCGTCAATCAGCCCCAGCATTTT
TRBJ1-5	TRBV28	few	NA	CASSFGNQPQHF	TGTGCCAGCAGTTTCGGCAATCAGCCCCAGCATTTT
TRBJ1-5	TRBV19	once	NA	CASSMGAGNQPQHF	TGTGCCAGTAGTATGGGGGCAGGCAATCAGCCCCAGCATTTT
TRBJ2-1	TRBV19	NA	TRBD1	CASSNSPGTGNNEQFF	TGTGCCAGTAGCAACTCCCCCGGGACAGGGAACAATGAGCAGTTCTTC
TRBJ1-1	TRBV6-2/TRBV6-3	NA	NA	CASSTGGVALAEAFF	TGTGCCAGCAGCACCGGGGGGGTAGCTTTAGCTGAAGCTTTCTTT
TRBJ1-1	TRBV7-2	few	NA	CASSLAPRGADTEAFF	TGTGCCAGCAGCTTAGCCCCTCGGGGGGCGGACACTGAAGCTTTCTTT
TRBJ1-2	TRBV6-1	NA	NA	CASSEISGNYGYTF	TGTGCCAGCAGTGAAATCTCAGGGAACTATGGCTACACCTTC
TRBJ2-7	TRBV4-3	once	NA	CASSQVGGYEQYF	TGCGCCAGCAGCCAAGTCGGGGGCTACGAGCAGTACTTC
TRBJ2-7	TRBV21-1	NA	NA	CASITGAPAYEQYF	TGTGCCAGTATTACAGGGGCCCCCGCCTACGAGCAGTACTTC
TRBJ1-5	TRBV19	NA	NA	CASSGGGGGNQPQHF	TGTGCCAGTAGTGGGGGCGGGGGCGGCAATCAGCCCCAGCATTTT
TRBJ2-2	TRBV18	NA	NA	CASSAGSTGELFF	TGTGCCAGCTCAGCGGGGTCCACCGGGGAGCTGTTTTTT
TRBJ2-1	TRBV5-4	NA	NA	CASSSPRAGLYNEQFF	TGTGCCAGCAGCTCCCCTCGGGCGGGGCTTTACAATGAGCAGTTCTTC
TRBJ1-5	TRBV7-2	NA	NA	CASSLGRNNQPQHF	TGTGCCAGCAGCTTAGGCAGGAATAATCAGCCCCAGCATTTT
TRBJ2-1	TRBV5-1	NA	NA	CASSYMAGTYNEQFF	TGCGCCAGCAGCTATATGGCCGGGACTTACAATGAGCAGTTCTTC
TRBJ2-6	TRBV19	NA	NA	CASSTLSGVSSGANVLTF	TGTGCCAGTAGTACACTCTCCGGGGTTAGCTCTGGGGCCAACGTCCTGACTTTC
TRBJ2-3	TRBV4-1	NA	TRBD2	CASSQDSSGRVDTQYF	TGCGCCAGCAGCCAAGATAGTAGCGGGAGGGTGGATACGCAGTATTTT
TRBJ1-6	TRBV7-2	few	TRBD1	CASSLGAGGPSNSPLHF	TGTGCCAGCAGCTTAGGGGCAGGGGGCCCCTCCAATTCACCCCTCCACTTT
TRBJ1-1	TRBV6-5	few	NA	CASSYSRGGTEAFF	TGTGCCAGCAGTTACTCGCGGGGAGGCACTGAAGCTTTCTTT
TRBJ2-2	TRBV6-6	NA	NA	CASSSQGNTGELFF	TGTGCCAGCAGCTCACAGGGGAACACCGGGGAGCTGTTTTTT
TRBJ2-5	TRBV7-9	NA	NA	CASREGETQYF	TGTGCCAGCAGGGAGGGGGAGACCCAGTACTTC
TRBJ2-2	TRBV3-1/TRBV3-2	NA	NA	CASSSMTGTGTGELFF	TGTGCCAGCAGTTCTATGACTGGAACAGGCACCGGGGAGCTGTTTTTT
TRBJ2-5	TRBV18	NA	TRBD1	CASSPGQGETQYF	TGTGCCAGCTCACCGGGACAGGGGGAGACCCAGTACTTC
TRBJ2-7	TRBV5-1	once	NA	CASSFFSGTYEQYF	TGCGCCAGCAGCTTTTTTTCAGGGACCTACGAGCAGTACTTC
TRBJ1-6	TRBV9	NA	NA	CASSEQGSSYNSPLHF	TGTGCCAGCAGCGAACAGGGAAGCTCCTATAATTCACCCCTCCACTTT
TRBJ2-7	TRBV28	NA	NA	CASSLGPYPYEQYF	TGTGCCAGCAGTTTAGGGCCATACCCCTACGAGCAGTACTTC
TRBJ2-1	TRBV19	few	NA	CACRPGAGRTGRGEQFF	TGTGCCTGTCGTCCCGGGGCGGGGAGGACAGGGAGGGGTGAGCAGTTCTTC
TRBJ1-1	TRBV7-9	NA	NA	CASGRPTEAFF	TGTGCCAGCGGGAGACCCACTGAAGCTTTCTTT
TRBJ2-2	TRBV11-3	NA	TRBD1	CASTTGGGDTGELFF	TGTGCCAGCACCACAGGGGGCGGGGACACCGGGGAGCTGTTTTTT
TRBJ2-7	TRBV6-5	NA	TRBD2	CASSSPAGGRNEQYF	TGTGCCAGCAGTTCCCCAGCGGGAGGGCGTAACGAGCAGTACTTC
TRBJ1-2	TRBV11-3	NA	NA	CASSLEATGYGYTF	TGTGCCAGCAGCTTAGAAGCGACTGGCTATGGCTACACCTTC
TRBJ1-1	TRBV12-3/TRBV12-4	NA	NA	CASNQDLQGEAFF	TGTGCCAGCAATCAGGATCTTCAGGGTGAAGCTTTCTTT
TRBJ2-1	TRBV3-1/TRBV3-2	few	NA	CASSQVRAGEQFF	TGTGCCAGCAGCCAAGTAAGGGCGGGTGAGCAGTTCTTC
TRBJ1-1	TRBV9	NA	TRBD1	CASSANTGTANTEAFF	TGTGCCAGCAGCGCGAACACCGGGACAGCGAACACTGAAGCTTTCTTT
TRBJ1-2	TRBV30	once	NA	CAWREGGPIYGYTF	TGTGCCTGGAGAGAGGGAGGTCCCATCTATGGCTACACCTTC
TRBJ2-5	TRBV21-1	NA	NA	CASSKPPKETQYF	TGTGCCAGCAGCAAACCCCCTAAAGAGACCCAGTACTTC
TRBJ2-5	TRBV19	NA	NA	CASSITTGETQYF	TGTGCCAGTAGTATTACTACAGGCGAGACCCAGTACTTC
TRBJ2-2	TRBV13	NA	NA	CASSPPLNTGELFF	TGTGCCAGCAGCCCCCCCCTGAACACCGGGGAGCTGTTTTTT
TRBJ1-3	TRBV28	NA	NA	CASRQGSGNTIYF	TGTGCCAGCAGACAGGGCTCTGGAAACACCATATATTTT
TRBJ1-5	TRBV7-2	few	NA	CASSAGHFLGNQPQHF	TGTGCCAGCAGCGCCGGACATTTTTTGGGCAATCAGCCCCAGCATTTT
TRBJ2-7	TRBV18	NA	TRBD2	CASSPLAGDYSYEQYF	TGTGCCAGCTCACCACTCGCCGGGGACTACTCCTACGAGCAGTACTTC
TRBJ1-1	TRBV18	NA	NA	CASSPQRATEAFF	TGTGCCAGCTCGCCCCAGCGGGCCACTGAAGCTTTCTTT
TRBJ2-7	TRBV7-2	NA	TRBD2	CASNWAGGPTIKQYF	TGTGCCAGCAACTGGGCGGGGGGACCTACTATCAAGCAGTACTTC
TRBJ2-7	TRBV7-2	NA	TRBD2	CASSLAGSGSEQYF	TGTGCCAGCAGCTTAGCGGGGAGCGGGAGCGAGCAGTACTTC
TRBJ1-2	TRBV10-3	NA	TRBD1	CAIRPTGGNYGYTF	TGTGCCATCAGACCGACAGGGGGGAACTATGGCTACACCTTC